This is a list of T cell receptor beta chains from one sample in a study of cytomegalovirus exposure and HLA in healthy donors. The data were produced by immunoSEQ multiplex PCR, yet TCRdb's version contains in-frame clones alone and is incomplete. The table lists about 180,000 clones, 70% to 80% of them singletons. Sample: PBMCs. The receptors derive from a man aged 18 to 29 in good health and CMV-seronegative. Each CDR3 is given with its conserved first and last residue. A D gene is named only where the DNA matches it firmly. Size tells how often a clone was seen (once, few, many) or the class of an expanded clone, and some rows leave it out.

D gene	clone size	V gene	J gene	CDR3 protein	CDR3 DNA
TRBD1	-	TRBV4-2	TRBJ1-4	CASSQGTATNEKLFF	TGTGCCAGCAGCCAGGGGACAGCAACTAATGAAAAACTGTTTTTT
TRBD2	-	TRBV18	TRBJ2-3	CASSPGLAGELSTDTQYF	TGTGCCAGCTCACCGGGACTAGCGGGAGAGTTGAGTACAGATACGCAGTATTTT
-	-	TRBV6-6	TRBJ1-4	CASSRNEKLFF	TGTGCCAGCAGCCGGAATGAAAAACTGTTTTTT
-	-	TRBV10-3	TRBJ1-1	CAISVEVWNTEAFF	TGTGCCATCAGTGTGGAGGTATGGAACACTGAAGCTTTCTTT
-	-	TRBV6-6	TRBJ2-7	CASSNREPPYEQYF	TGTGCCAGCAGTAACAGGGAACCCCCCTACGAGCAGTACTTC
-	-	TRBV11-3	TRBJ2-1	CASSLGVNDEQFF	TGTGCCAGCAGCTTAGGAGTAAACGATGAGCAGTTCTTC
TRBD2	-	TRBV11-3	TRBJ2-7	CASSPRGAGGGQYF	TGTGCCAGCAGCCCCCGCGGGGCCGGCGGGGGGCAGTACTTC
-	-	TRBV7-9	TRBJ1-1	CASSEGPGTFF	TGTGCCAGCAGTGAGGGCCCGGGAACTTTCTTT
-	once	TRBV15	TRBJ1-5	CATSRGSGSNQPQHF	TGTGCCACCAGCAGAGGGTCAGGGAGCAATCAGCCCCAGCATTTT
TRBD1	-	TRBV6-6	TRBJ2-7	CASSLGQGSYEQYF	TGTGCCAGCAGCCTGGGACAGGGCTCCTACGAGCAGTACTTC
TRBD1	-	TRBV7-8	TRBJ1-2	CASSSRDRGRIYGYTF	TGTGCCAGCAGCTCCCGTGACAGGGGGCGAATCTATGGCTACACCTTC
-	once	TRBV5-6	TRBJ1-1	CASSLFVAGVDTEAFF	TGTGCCAGCAGCTTGTTCGTGGCAGGGGTGGACACTGAAGCTTTCTTT
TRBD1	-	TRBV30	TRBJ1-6	CAWSRLPLGQGVRALHF	TGTGCCTGGAGCCGCCTCCCCTTGGGACAGGGGGTTCGGGCCCTCCACTTT
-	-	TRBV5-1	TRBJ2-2	CASHTGANTGELFF	TGCGCCAGCCATACGGGGGCGAACACCGGGGAGCTGTTTTTT
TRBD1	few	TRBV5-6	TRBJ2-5	CASSHRGRETQYF	TGTGCCAGCAGCCACAGGGGCCGGGAGACCCAGTACTTC
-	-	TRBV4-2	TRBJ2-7	CASSQDGPYEQYF	TGTGCCAGCAGCCAAGATGGGCCCTACGAGCAGTACTTC
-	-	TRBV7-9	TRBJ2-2	CASSLDGETRGTGELFF	TGTGCCAGCAGCTTAGATGGAGAGACTAGGGGCACCGGGGAGCTGTTTTTT
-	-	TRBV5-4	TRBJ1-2	CASSSRTAGGLGGYTF	TGTGCCAGCAGCTCAAGGACCGCCGGCGGGCTTGGGGGCTACACCTTC
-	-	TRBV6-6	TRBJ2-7	CASGRDSTYEQYF	TGTGCCAGCGGCAGGGACTCCACCTACGAGCAGTACTTC
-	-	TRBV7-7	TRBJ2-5	CASSSGSEGTQYF	TGTGCTAGCAGCTCGGGGTCTGAAGGGACCCAGTACTTC
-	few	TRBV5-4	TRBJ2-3	CASSTPSNPDTQYF	TGTGCCAGCAGCACACCTAGCAACCCAGATACGCAGTATTTT
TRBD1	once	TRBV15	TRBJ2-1	CATSRGPGQGDEQFF	TGTGCCACCAGCAGAGGTCCGGGACAGGGGGATGAGCAGTTCTTC
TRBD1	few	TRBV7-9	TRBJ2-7	CASSHRGPYEQYF	TGTGCCAGCAGCCACAGGGGGCCCTACGAGCAGTACTTC
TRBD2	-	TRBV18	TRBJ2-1	CASSPPLAGYNEQFF	TGTGCCAGCTCACCTCCTCTAGCGGGGTACAATGAGCAGTTCTTC
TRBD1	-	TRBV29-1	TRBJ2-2	CSVGDREAGELFF	TGCAGCGTCGGGGACAGGGAAGCCGGGGAGCTGTTTTTT
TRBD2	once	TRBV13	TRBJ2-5	CASSQTRDYGETQYF	TGTGCCAGCAGCCAGACCCGGGACTACGGAGAGACCCAGTACTTC
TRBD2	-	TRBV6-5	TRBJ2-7	CASRTREAREQYF	TGTGCCAGCAGGACCCGGGAGGCTCGGGAGCAGTACTTC
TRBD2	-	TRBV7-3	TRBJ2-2	CASSLKGGLTGELFF	TGTGCCAGCAGCTTAAAGGGAGGGCTGACCGGGGAGCTGTTTTTT
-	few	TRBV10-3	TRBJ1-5	CAISDLGDNQPQHF	TGTGCCATCAGTGATCTGGGAGACAATCAGCCCCAGCATTTT
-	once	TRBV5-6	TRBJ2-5	CASSLPRGKETQYF	TGTGCCAGCAGCTTGCCCCGGGGGAAGGAGACCCAGTACTTC
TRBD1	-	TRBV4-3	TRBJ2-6	CASSLGRGPGANVLTF	TGCGCCAGCAGCCTCGGCAGGGGGCCTGGGGCCAACGTCCTGACTTTC
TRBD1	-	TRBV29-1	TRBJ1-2	CSVVGQGAANYGYTF	TGCAGCGTTGTGGGACAGGGGGCAGCTAACTATGGCTACACCTTC
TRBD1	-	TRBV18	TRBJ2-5	CASSFRDSKETQYF	TGTGCCAGCTCATTCCGGGACAGCAAAGAGACCCAGTACTTC
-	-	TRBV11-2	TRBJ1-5	CASSSQGGSNQPQHF	TGTGCCAGCAGCTCGCAGGGAGGGAGCAATCAGCCCCAGCATTTT
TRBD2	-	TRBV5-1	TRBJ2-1	CASSFGRENEQFF	TGCGCCAGCAGCTTTGGGCGGGAGAATGAGCAGTTCTTC
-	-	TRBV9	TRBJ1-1	CASSEQDGGGTEAFF	TGTGCCAGCAGCGAGCAGGACGGGGGTGGCACTGAAGCTTTCTTT
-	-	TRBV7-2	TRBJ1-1	CASSLRLIQGTEAFF	TGTGCCAGCAGCCTCCGACTCATACAGGGCACTGAAGCTTTCTTT
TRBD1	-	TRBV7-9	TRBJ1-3	CSSSLAPGTGGF	TGTTCCAGCAGCTTAGCGCCCGGGACAGGAGGTTTT
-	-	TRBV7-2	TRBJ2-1	CASSPVRGSYNEQFF	TGTGCCAGCAGCCCTGTGCGGGGTAGCTACAATGAGCAGTTCTTC
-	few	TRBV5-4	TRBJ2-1	CASSTTAPSYNEQFF	TGTGCCAGCAGCACGACAGCCCCCTCCTACAATGAGCAGTTCTTC
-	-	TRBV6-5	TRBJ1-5	CASSRITGSNQPQHF	TGTGCCAGCAGTCGAATAACAGGGTCCAATCAGCCCCAGCATTTT
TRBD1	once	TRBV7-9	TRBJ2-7	CASSSTGTGHYEQYF	TGTGCCAGCAGTTCAACCGGGACAGGCCACTACGAGCAGTACTTC
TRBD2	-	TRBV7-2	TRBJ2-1	CASSSPTSGGRWQFF	TGTGCCAGCAGCTCCCCCACTAGCGGGGGTCGGTGGCAGTTCTTC
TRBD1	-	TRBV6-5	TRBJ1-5	CASGGRGLGQPQHF	TGTGCCAGCGGGGGCAGGGGGCTAGGTCAGCCCCAGCATTTT
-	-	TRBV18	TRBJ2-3	CASSPRQGRDTQYF	TGTGCCAGCTCACCACGGCAGGGCCGAGATACGCAGTATTTT
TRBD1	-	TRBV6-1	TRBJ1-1	CASTPGGTNTEAFF	TGTGCCAGCACCCCAGGGGGTACGAACACTGAAGCTTTCTTT